This passage covers 29 T cell receptor beta chains from one sample sequenced in a study of blood T cell repertoires in COVID-19. The data were produced by immunoSEQ multiplex PCR, yet TCRdb's version contains in-frame clones alone and is incomplete. The data show some 270,000 clones, about four fifths seen once. Sequences were obtained from peripheral blood. All receptors derive from a person in their 70s with COVID-19, enrolled during active disease.

The chain links TRBV28 to TRBJ1-3; D gene uncertain. Trimming shortened V by 10 bases and J by 0 bases, and 16 bases separated the two germline ends. This CDR3 comprises 15 residues. From germline, CDR1 is MDHEN and CDR2 SYDVKM. The CDR3 bases are TGTGCCACCCTCCCCCCCGGTTTCTCTGGAAACACCATATATTTT. Amino acids: CATLPPGFSGNTIYF.

This rearrangement joins TRBV19 to TRBJ2-3; no definite D call. Trimming cost V 2 bases and J 3 bases, with 12 bases left between them. Germline values: CDR1 LNHDA, CDR2 SQIVND (reference sequence). This CDR3 spans 15 amino acids. The CDR3 nucleotides are TGTGCCAGTAGTATAAATGGTTTGGAGACAGATACGCAGTATTTT. This sequence encodes CASSINGLETDTQYF.

The chain joins TRBV19 to TRBJ2-7; D possibly corresponds to TRBD2 (6 bases). V was clipped by 3 bases and J by 0 bases, with 9 bases between them. The CDR3 runs to 14 residues. Per germline, CDR1 LNHDA and CDR2 SQIVND (reference sequence). CDR3 DNA: TGTGCCAGTAGTATGAGCGGGCCCTCCTACGAGCAGTACTTC. Its protein is CASSMSGPSYEQYF.

This chain links TRBV13 with TRBJ1-5; the D gene is possibly TRBD1 (5 bases). V shed 0 bases and J shed 2 bases, with 14 bases lying between them. Germline CDR1 PRHDT, CDR2 FYEKMQ (reference sequence). The CDR3 is 17 amino acids. The CDR3 sequence: CASSLGRVRVGNQPQHF. DNA for the CDR3: TGTGCCAGCAGCTTAGGTCGGGTCAGGGTGGGCAATCAGCCCCAGCATTTT. The full variable domain, with the rest looked up from reference TRBV13 and TRBJ1-5, is AAGVIQSPRHLIKEKRETATLKCYPIPRHDTVYWYQQGPGQDPQFLISFYEKMQSDKGSIPDRFSAQQFSDYHSELNMSSLELGDSALYFCASSLGRVRVGNQPQHFGDGTRLSIL.

The CDR3 is CASSSQGSDTGELFF. As DNA, the CDR3 is TGCGCCAGCAGCTCGCAGGGATCGGACACCGGGGAGCTGTTTTTT. The V and J genes are TRBV5-1 and TRBJ2-2, with a weak D call TRBD1 (5 bases). V was clipped by 3 bases and J by 3 bases, with 12 bases between them. From germline, CDR1 is SGHRS and CDR2 YFSETQ. The CDR3 totals 15 residues.

V gene TRBV5-4 combines with J gene TRBJ2-3; 12 bases are shared with TRBD2. The junction had 7 bases not matched to a gene; V was cut back by 4 bases and J by 4 bases. Per the germline V gene, CDR1 is SGHNT and CDR2 is YYREEE (reference sequence). The CDR3 loop spans 16 amino acids. CDR3 region: CASSPRTSGMSDTQYF. Written as DNA, the CDR3 is TGTGCCAGCAGCCCTCGGACTAGCGGGATGTCAGATACGCAGTATTTT.

The chain has TRBV6-2 or TRBV6-3 and TRBJ1-1; possible D gene TRBD1, 5 bases. V gave up 6 bases and J gave up 1 base, with 12 bases separating them. Germline lookup yields CDR1 MNHEY and CDR2 SVGEGT. The CDR3 extends over 14 amino acids. CDR3: CASSNGGTNTEAFF. Written as DNA, the CDR3 is TGTGCCAGCAGCAACGGGGGAACGAACACTGAAGCTTTCTTT.

J is TRBJ1-2 and V is TRBV29-1; 8 bases fit TRBD1. This CDR3 contains 14 residues. V lost 6 bases to trimming and J lost 6 bases; unmatched junction nucleotides: 12. Germline CDR1 SQVTM, CDR2 ANQGSEA. In DNA, the CDR3 is TGCAGCGTGCAAGAACCAGGGGGCGCGAATGGCTACACCTTC. Translating gives CSVQEPGGANGYTF.

The chain has TRBV29-1 and TRBJ2-5; TRBD2 might be the D (6 bases). With 4 bases removed from V and 4 bases from J, the gap between germline ends came to 10 bases. CDR1 and CDR2 from the germline V gene are SQVTM and ANQGSEA. The CDR3 contains 12 residues. The CDR3 DNA reads TGCAGCGTTGGGGGACTCGGAGAGACCCAGTACTTC. Protein sequence: CSVGGLGETQYF.

This rearrangement joins TRBV7-3 to TRBJ1-1; unclear D gene. The germline V gene has CDR1 SGHTA and CDR2 FQGTGA. Trimming removed 2 bases at V and 1 base at J, with 8 bases between. The CDR3 has 14 residues. The CDR3 loop reads CASSLSRGNTEAFF. CDR3 in DNA: TGTGCCAGCAGCTTATCCCGAGGGAACACTGAAGCTTTCTTT.

The gene calls are TRBV7-3 and TRBJ2-2; 9 bases line up with TRBD2. The CDR3 has 18 residues. J lost 6 bases, V lost 5 bases, and 16 bases had no gene match. CDR1 is SGHTA, CDR2 FQGTGA, per germline. The CDR3: CASSPSGLSGGLSGELFF. In DNA, the CDR3 is TGTGCCAGCAGCCCCTCGGGGCTTAGCGGGGGTCTCTCCGGGGAGCTGTTTTTT.

This clone was seen only a few times. The chain carries TRBV28 and TRBJ1-6, with 9 positions matching TRBD1. The CDR3 is made up of 16 amino acids. J was trimmed by 8 bases and V by 5 bases; bases with no gene match: 10. CDR1 and CDR2 (germline): MDHEN, SYDVKM. CDR3 nucleotides: TGTGCCAGCAGTACGCTACCGGGACAGGGCTATTCACCCCTCCACTTT. Its translation: CASSTLPGQGYSPLHF.

This chain joins TRBV6-5 and TRBJ2-1; 9 positions match TRBD1. Germline trimming cut 4 bases from V and 2 bases from J; bases unmatched to any gene: 3. This CDR3 has 15 residues. CDR1 MNHEY and CDR2 SVGAGI come from the germline V gene. The CDR3 nucleotides read TGTGCCAGCAGTTCCACAGGGGGCGCCTACAATGAGCAGTTCTTC. Protein sequence: CASSSTGGAYNEQFF.

This chain links TRBV5-6 with TRBJ1-6, with TRBD1 matching 10 bases. Germline V gives CDR1 SGHDT, CDR2 YYEEEE. The CDR3 is 17 residues long. The trim removed 3 bases at V and 14 bases at J, leaving 17 bases unmatched. The CDR3 spells CASSWEGQGSPGWALHF. Here the CDR3 DNA reads TGTGCCAGCAGCTGGGAGGGACAGGGGTCCCCAGGATGGGCCCTCCACTTT.

The chain joins TRBV28 to TRBJ2-2, with TRBD2 as a possible D gene (6 bases). The CDR3 spans 13 residues. The V and J ends lost 8 bases and 1 base respectively, with 8 bases between them. Germline V CDR1 and CDR2: MDHEN, SYDVKM. The CDR3 here is CASRGWNTGELFF. CDR3 bases: TGTGCCAGCCGGGGGTGGAACACCGGGGAGCTGTTTTTT.

This clone was found a few times. This rearrangement joins TRBV4-2 to TRBJ2-7, with 13 bases aligning to TRBD2. CDR1 and CDR2 from the germline V gene are LGHNA and YNFKEQ. The CDR3 runs 17 residues. Germline trimming cut 1 base from V and 4 bases from J; bases unmatched to any gene: 7. The CDR3: CASSQGTSGSRVYEQYF. The CDR3 DNA sequence: TGTGCCAGCAGCCAAGGGACTAGCGGGAGCCGTGTATACGAGCAGTACTTC.

Comments on this clone: Relative to the germline gene, one junction end is altered; a read error may explain this. The chain links TRBV7-9 to TRBJ2-1, with 8 bases identical to TRBD1. This CDR3 spans 13 amino acids. Germline loops: CDR1 SEHNR, CDR2 FQNEAQ (reference sequence). The CDR3 DNA reads as TGTGCCAGCAGTATGACGGAGACAGGGGAGTGGGTCTTC. It encodes CASSMTETGEWVF.

This clone appeared a few times. The chain uses TRBV5-1 and TRBJ1-1, with 9 bases matching TRBD1. J was trimmed by 11 bases and V by 5 bases; bases with no gene match: 4. Per the germline V gene, CDR1 is SGHRS and CDR2 is YFSETQ. The CDR3 sequence is 11 residues long. Here the CDR3 reads CASRQGAVAFF. In DNA, the CDR3 is TGCGCCAGCAGACAGGGGGCAGTTGCTTTCTTT.

The gene calls are TRBV27 and TRBJ1-2; 7 nucleotides agree with TRBD1. The CDR3 consists of 13 residues. V lost 7 bases and J lost 3; bases outside the gene matches: 5. CDR1 is MNHEY, CDR2 SMNVEV, per germline (reference sequence). CDR3 sequence reads: CASKPTGDYGYTF. The CDR3 DNA follows: TGTGCCAGCAAACCTACAGGGGACTATGGCTACACCTTC.

This clone was counted only a few times. The gene calls are TRBV27 and TRBJ1-5, with D possibly TRBD1 on 5 matching bases. The germline gives CDR1 MNHEY, CDR2 SMNVEV (reference sequence). This CDR3 is 14 amino acids long. With 6 bases removed from V and 10 bases from J, the gap between germline ends came to 19 bases. The CDR3 DNA reads as TGTGCCAGCAGCCTTCTGGGGGGAATGGGACCCCAGCATTTT. It translates to CASSLLGGMGPQHF.

The chain carries TRBV3-1 (or the pseudogene TRBV3-2) and TRBJ2-7; D is ambiguous. This CDR3 spans 16 amino acids. V shed 0 bases and J shed 6 bases, with 18 bases lying between them. The germline V gene has CDR1 LGHDT and CDR2 YNNKEL (reference sequence). The DNA of the CDR3 is TGTGCCAGCAGCCAAGATACCCCGACAACTCGTCCCGAGCAGTACTTC. It yields the protein CASSQDTPTTRPEQYF.

The chain carries TRBV5-1 and TRBJ2-5; perhaps TRBD1 as D (5 bases). CDR3 length equals 16 residues. V gave up 1 base and J gave up 5 bases, with 18 bases separating them. Germline loops: CDR1 SGHRS, CDR2 YFSETQ. This chain's CDR3 is CASSLSQGLGLETQYF. In nucleotides, the CDR3 is TGCGCCAGCAGCTTGTCCCAGGGATTGGGGCTGGAGACCCAGTACTTC.

The chain employs TRBV19 and TRBJ2-4; a possible D gene is TRBD2 (6 bases). Germline CDR1 LNHDA, CDR2 SQIVND (reference sequence). The CDR3 runs 16 residues. V shed 2 bases and J shed 8 bases, with 19 bases lying between them. CDR3 sequence reads: CASSIRELAPKDIQYF. The CDR3 nucleotides read TGTGCCAGTAGTATACGGGAACTAGCCCCAAAGGACATTCAGTACTTC.

The rearrangement joins TRBV10-3 to TRBJ2-3; D unresolved. V lost 6 bases and J lost 3, with 4 bases in between. This CDR3 spans 11 amino acids. Germline loops: CDR1 ENHRY, CDR2 SYGVKD. In DNA form, the CDR3 reads TGTGCCATCAGCCAAACAGATACGCAGTATTTT. Its translation: CAISQTDTQYF.

The chain has TRBV5-1 and TRBJ2-3; D perhaps matches TRBD1 (6 bases). The CDR3 loop spans 16 amino acids. The germline V gene has CDR1 SGHRS and CDR2 YFSETQ. V lost 1 base and J 4 bases, leaving 16 bases between the germline ends. Written as DNA, the CDR3 is TGCGCCAGCAGCTTGAATCTTGACAGGTTAGCAGATACGCAGTATTTT. Amino acid sequence: CASSLNLDRLADTQYF.

V and J are TRBV10-3 and TRBJ2-1; 7 nucleotides agree with TRBD2. Per germline, CDR1 ENHRY and CDR2 SYGVKD. The CDR3 has 13 amino acids. After removal of 11 bases from V and 8 bases from J, the junction contained 12 bases not matched to a gene. The CDR3 coding sequence is TGTGCCCTCCGACGGACTAGTGGGGATGAGCAGTTCTTC. This codes for CALRRTSGDEQFF.

The chain joins TRBV28 to TRBJ1-1; D remains ambiguous. This CDR3 is built from 12 residues. The ends were cut back, 6 bases at V and 1 base at J, with 6 bases in the middle. The germline gives CDR1 MDHEN, CDR2 SYDVKM. CDR3 loop: CASSSRNTEAFF. The CDR3 coding sequence is TGTGCCAGCAGCTCGCGGAACACTGAAGCTTTCTTT.

This rearrangement joins TRBV9 to TRBJ2-1; D is unresolved. CDR3 length: 17 residues. Germline CDR1 is SGDLS and CDR2 is YYNGEE. Trimming stripped 3 bases from V and 2 bases from J, with 18 bases between. CDR3 bases: TGTGCCAGCAGCGCCCCCACGGCGGTGAGTCCCTACAATGAGCAGTTCTTC. Translating gives CASSAPTAVSPYNEQFF. Using reference TRBV9 and TRBJ2-1 for the parts outside the CDR3, the full variable domain is DSGVTQTPKHLITATGQRVTLRCSPRSGDLSVYWYQQSLDQGLQFLIQYYNGEERAKGNILERFSAQQFPDLHSELNLSSLELGDSALYFCASSAPTAVSPYNEQFFGPGTRLTVL.

The chain recombines TRBV21-1 with TRBJ1-5; the table calls TRBD1, which could not be checked here. TRBV21-1 represents a pseudogene. This CDR3 comprises 16 residues. In nucleotides, the CDR3 is TGTGCCAGCAGCCTACTGGGGCGTATCGACAATCAGCCCCAGCATTTT. Its translation: CASSLLGRIDNQPQHF.